Below are 25 T cell receptor beta chains sequenced from a single sample in a study of blood T cells in healthy people across ages. The authors ran a second PCR of about 7 to 12 cycles using a sample-barcoded 5' primer and a J-beta primer mix. TCRdb re-derived calls from the 5' RACE reads in MiXCR, one entry per CDR3 protein. The sample yields about 570,000 distinct CDR3 sequences, about 28% seen once. In addition, the sample was reused for a study of T cells of mothers and their children.

The specimen was blood. These receptors were obtained from a boy younger than 10 in good health.

This clonotype was recorded a few times. The rearrangement uses TRBV30 and TRBJ2-2, with a tentative D call TRBD2 (6 bases). Trimming shortened V by 4 bases and J by 0 bases, and 12 bases separated the two germline ends. The CDR3 has 15 residues. Germline CDR1 reads GTSNPN; CDR2 reads SVGIG (reference sequence). The CDR3 here is CAWTPGASNTGELFF. CDR3 nucleotides: TGTGCCTGGACCCCGGGAGCTTCGAACACCGGGGAGCTGTTTTTT.

The chain is built from TRBV6-4 and TRBJ2-2, with 10 bases lining up with TRBD2. With 2 bases clipped from V and 6 bases from J, the junction kept 6 bases outside the gene matches. The germline V gene has CDR1 MRHNA and CDR2 SNTAGT. The CDR3 sequence is 16 residues long. CDR3 protein: CASSDASGGAPGELFF. The CDR3 bases are TGTGCCAGCAGTGACGCCAGCGGGGGGGCGCCCGGGGAGCTGTTTTTT.

A few counts support this clonotype. The CDR3 bases are TGCAGTGCTAGAGAGGACAAAAACTATGGCTACACCTTC. It is translated as CSAREDKNYGYTF. J is TRBJ1-2 and V is TRBV20-1; D possibly corresponds to TRBD1 (5 bases). The V end was cut by 0 bases, the J end by 2 bases, with 7 bases between. CDR1 and CDR2 (germline): DFQATT, SNEGSKA (reference sequence). This CDR3 region has 13 residues.

This clonotype has only a few counts. The rearrangement joins TRBV5-1 to TRBJ1-3, with D tentatively TRBD1 (5 bases). The V gene's germline CDR1 is SGHRS and CDR2 YFSETQ. The CDR3 has 18 amino acids. The V and J ends lost 3 bases and 0 bases respectively, with 19 bases between them. The CDR3 reads CASSSRGLTAVSGNTIYF. CDR3 DNA: TGCGCCAGCAGCTCGAGGGGCCTAACAGCGGTCTCTGGAAACACCATATATTTT.

This clonotype was found a few times. This chain links TRBV12-3 or TRBV12-4 with TRBJ1-2, with 8 bases matching TRBD1. V gave up 5 bases and J gave up 4 bases; unmatched junction bases: 6. The CDR3 is 14 amino acids. The CDR3 region is CASSPGQAGYGYTF. The CDR3 DNA sequence: TGTGCCAGCAGTCCGGGACAGGCCGGCTATGGCTACACCTTC.

This clonotype was recorded a few times. The chain links TRBV11-2 to TRBJ1-2; D call uncertain. Deletions cut 4 bases from V and 1 base from J, with 13 bases between. From germline, CDR1 is SGHAT and CDR2 FQNNGV. CDR3 size: 15 residues. CDR3 nucleotides: TGTGCCAGCAGCTCAACCCGCCAGGTTAACTATGGCTACACCTTC. Amino acids: CASSSTRQVNYGYTF. Supplemented by reference TRBV11-2 and TRBJ1-2, the full variable domain reads EAGVAQSPRYKIIEKRQSVAFWCNPISGHATLYWYQQILGQGPKLLIQFQNNGVVDDSQLPKDRFSAERLKGVDSTLKIQPAKLEDSAVYLCASSSTRQVNYGYTFGSGTRLTVV.

V is TRBV29-1 and J is TRBJ2-5, with TRBD2 matching over 9 bases. Germline CDR1 is SQVTM and CDR2 is ANQGSEA. The CDR3 extends over 12 amino acids. CDR3 sequence: CTAGGRRETQYF. The CDR3 DNA reads TGCACCGCGGGGGGGCGTCGAGAGACCCAGTACTTC.

The rearrangement uses TRBV12-3 or TRBV12-4 and TRBJ1-3; unclear D gene. Deletions cut 2 bases from V and 2 bases from J, with 16 bases between. The CDR3 has 17 residues. CDR3 residues: CASSLQSGPWAGNTIYF. CDR3 DNA sequence: TGTGCCAGCAGTTTACAGAGTGGACCGTGGGCTGGAAACACCATATATTTT.

This clonotype was seen a few times. The J gene is TRBJ1-2, the V gene TRBV29-1; possible D gene TRBD1, 5 bases. Germline V gene data show CDR1 as SQVTM and CDR2 as ANQGSEA. This CDR3 has 12 amino acids. The germline V and J ends were trimmed by 3 bases and 7 bases, with 12 bases remaining between them. DNA of the CDR3: TGCAGCGTTGATGGGACGGGGGGTGGCTACACCTTC. This codes for CSVDGTGGGYTF.

The rearrangement links TRBV4-2 to TRBJ2-1, with D possibly being TRBD2 (5 bases). CDR1 and CDR2 (germline): LGHNA, YNFKEQ. Trimming took 0 bases from V and 4 from J, leaving 22 bases between them. The CDR3 totals 19 residues. CDR3 DNA sequence: TGTGCCAGCAGCCAAGAGAGGCGTCCCACCGGACTGGGTTACAATGAGCAGTTCTTC. It specifies CASSQERRPTGLGYNEQFF.

This clonotype has only a few counts. V gene TRBV7-9 combines with J gene TRBJ2-1; 13 bases are shared with TRBD2. Trimming at V came to 4 bases and at J to 4 bases, leaving 7 bases not matched to a gene. The CDR3 totals 17 residues. Germline CDR1 reads SEHNR; CDR2 reads FQNEAQ (reference sequence). CDR3 sequence (DNA): TGTGCCAGCAGCTCAATACTAGCGGGGGGGCCTTACAATGAGCAGTTCTTC. Protein: CASSSILAGGPYNEQFF.

The chain carries TRBV4-1 and TRBJ2-5; TRBD2 aligns across 10 bases. This CDR3 spans 16 amino acids. With 4 bases clipped from V and 5 bases from J, the junction kept 10 bases outside the gene matches. Germline lookup yields CDR1 MGHRA and CDR2 YSYEKL. In DNA, the CDR3 is TGCGCCAGCAGCCTGACCAGCGGGGGGGCCGTGGAGACCCAGTACTTC. It specifies CASSLTSGGAVETQYF.

This sequence joins TRBV20-1 and TRBJ2-1, with TRBD1 matching 12 bases. Germline values: CDR1 DFQATT, CDR2 SNEGSKA (reference sequence). V shed 6 bases and J 4 bases; nucleotides not matched to a gene: 4. The CDR3 sequence is 14 residues long. The CDR3 spells CSARGQGAYNEQFF. CDR3 in DNA: TGCAGTGCCCGGGGACAGGGGGCTTACAATGAGCAGTTCTTC.

The chain couples TRBV7-8 to TRBJ1-6; 7 bases match TRBD1. The ends lost 5 bases at V and 16 bases at J; junction bases unmatched: 14. The CDR3 runs to 14 residues. The V gene's germline CDR1 is SGHVS and CDR2 FQNEAQ. CDR3 DNA: TGTGCCAGCAGCCCCCGAGGTCGGGACAGAGTGCTCCACTTT. Translating gives CASSPRGRDRVLHF.

The chain joins TRBV14 to TRBJ2-1; TRBD2 might be the D (5 bases). Germline V gene sequence: CDR1 SGHDN, CDR2 FVKESK. Between the trimmed V and J ends, which lost 1 base and 4 bases, there was a span of 17 bases. This CDR3 contains 17 residues. The CDR3 spells CASSQVWGDTLYNEQFF. DNA for the CDR3: TGTGCCAGCAGCCAAGTATGGGGAGATACCCTTTACAATGAGCAGTTCTTC.

This clonotype was seen a few times. This chain joins TRBV10-3 and TRBJ2-5, with a possible D match to TRBD2 (5 bases). CDR3 length equals 13 residues. V dropped 4 bases and J dropped 7 bases, with 13 bases sitting between them. Germline-derived CDR1 and CDR2 are ENHRY and SYGVKD. The DNA of the CDR3 is TGTGCCATCAGTGGACCTAGCTTGGGGACCCAGTACTTC. Translated: CAISGPSLGTQYF.

This chain uses TRBV20-1 with TRBJ2-2; TRBD2 matches at 10 bases. This CDR3 is 15 amino acids long. Trimming took 1 base from V and 6 from J; bases not matched to a gene: 5. Germline CDR1 DFQATT, CDR2 SNEGSKA (reference sequence). The chain's CDR3 is CSARVSGRDAGELFF. In DNA form, the CDR3 reads TGCAGTGCTAGAGTGAGCGGGAGGGACGCCGGGGAGCTGTTTTTT.

The chain is built from TRBV11-2 and TRBJ2-1; 9 positions agree with TRBD2. The germline CDR1 and CDR2 sequences are SGHAT and FQNNGV. CDR3 size: 15 residues. J lost 6 bases, V lost 4 bases, and 7 bases had no gene match. The CDR3 nucleotides read TGTGCCAGCAGCTCCGACGGGCGGGAGGGCAATGAGCAGTTCTTC. It codes for CASSSDGREGNEQFF.

V and J are TRBV5-1 and TRBJ2-3; D tentatively fits TRBD1 or TRBD2 (6 bases each). V was cut by 7 bases and J by 0 bases, with 18 bases left in between. CDR1 is SGHRS and CDR2 is YFSETQ in the germline V gene. The CDR3 consists of 16 residues. The DNA for the CDR3 is TGCGCCAGCCTCTCCGGGGGCTCCTTTAGCACAGATACGCAGTATTTT. It specifies CASLSGGSFSTDTQYF.

The chain joins TRBV28 to TRBJ2-5; D is uncertain. TRBJ2-1 matches the DNA end more closely, so the J call is doubtful. From germline, CDR1 is MDHEN and CDR2 SYDVKM. The CDR3 extends over 13 amino acids. CDR3 residues: CASSRPQSNEQFF. The CDR3 region has the DNA TGTGCCAGCAGTCGGCCACAGTCCAATGAGCAGTTCTTC.

In its sample, this clonotype was seen many times. V gene TRBV20-1 combines with J gene TRBJ2-4; TRBD1 might be the D (6 bases). CDR1 is DFQATT, CDR2 SNEGSKA, per germline (reference sequence). V was trimmed by 5 bases and J by 7 bases, leaving 12 bases between them. The CDR3 is made up of 12 amino acids. The CDR3 region has the DNA TGCAGTGCTTTCCGGGACACGAACATTCAGTACTTC. Translation gives CSAFRDTNIQYF.

V and J are TRBV6-5 and TRBJ1-6; TRBD1 agrees at 7 bases. CDR1 and CDR2 from the germline V gene are MNHEY and SVGAGI. This CDR3 region has 14 residues. The ends lost 5 bases at V and 5 bases at J; junction bases unmatched: 3. CDR3 nucleotides: TGTGCCAGCAGTACCGGGACAGATAATTCACCCCTCCACTTT. Translating it yields CASSTGTDNSPLHF.

This clonotype came up once. Here the CDR3 omits its conserved ending phenylalanine or tryptophan, so a read error is the likely source. This rearrangement joins TRBV4-1 to TRBJ2-5; unclear D gene. The germline gives CDR1 MGHRA, CDR2 YSYEKL. The CDR3 is 15 residues long. The V end lost 1 base, the J end lost 1 base, and 10 bases lay between the germline ends. CDR3 nucleotide sequence: TGCGCCAGCAGCCAAGCTTTGGCAGCCCAAGAGACCCAGTACTTG. It yields the protein CASSQALAAQETQYL.

The chain has TRBV13 and TRBJ1-1, with D hard to call. The CDR3 length is 17 residues. Trimming shortened V by 0 bases and J by 3 bases, and 17 bases separated the two germline ends. Germline V gene data show CDR1 as PRHDT and CDR2 as FYEKMQ (reference sequence). CDR3 residues: CASSLGPWVLADTEAFF. DNA of the CDR3: TGTGCCAGCAGCTTAGGCCCCTGGGTGCTAGCTGACACTGAAGCTTTCTTT.

This clonotype showed up just a few times. This chain uses TRBV25-1 with TRBJ1-6; D is possibly TRBD1 (5 bases). The CDR3 covers 13 residues. The germline V and J ends were trimmed by 2 bases and 11 bases, with 10 bases remaining between them. Germline lookup yields CDR1 MGHDK and CDR2 SYGVNS. The CDR3 bases are TGTGCCAGCAGTGAAATTGGGGGAACACCCCTCCACTTT. Its translation is CASSEIGGTPLHF.